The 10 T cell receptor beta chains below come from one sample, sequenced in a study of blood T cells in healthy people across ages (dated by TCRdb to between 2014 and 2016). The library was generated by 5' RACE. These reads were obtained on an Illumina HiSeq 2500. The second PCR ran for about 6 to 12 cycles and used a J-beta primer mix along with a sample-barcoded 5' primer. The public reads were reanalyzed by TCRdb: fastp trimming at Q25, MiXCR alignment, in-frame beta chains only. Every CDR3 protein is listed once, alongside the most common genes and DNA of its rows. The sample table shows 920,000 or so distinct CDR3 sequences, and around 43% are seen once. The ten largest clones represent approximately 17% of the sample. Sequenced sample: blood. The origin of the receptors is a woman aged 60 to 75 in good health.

For the CDR3, the DNA is TGCAGTGCTAGTGATCGCACATATAGCAATCAGCCCCAGCATTTT. Translating it yields CSASDRTYSNQPQHF. This chain connects TRBV20-1 to TRBJ1-5; D is unresolved. The CDR3 contains 15 residues. Looked up from germline, CDR1 is DFQATT and CDR2 is SNEGSKA (reference sequence). The germline V and J ends were trimmed by 3 bases and 0 bases, with 12 bases remaining between them.

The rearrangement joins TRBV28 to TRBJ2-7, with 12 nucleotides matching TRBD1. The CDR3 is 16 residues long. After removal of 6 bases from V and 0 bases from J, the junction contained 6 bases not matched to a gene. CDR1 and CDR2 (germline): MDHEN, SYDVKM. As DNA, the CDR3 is TGTGCCAGCAGGGGACAGGGGGCTTTTTCCTCCTACGAGCAGTACTTC. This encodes CASRGQGAFSSYEQYF.

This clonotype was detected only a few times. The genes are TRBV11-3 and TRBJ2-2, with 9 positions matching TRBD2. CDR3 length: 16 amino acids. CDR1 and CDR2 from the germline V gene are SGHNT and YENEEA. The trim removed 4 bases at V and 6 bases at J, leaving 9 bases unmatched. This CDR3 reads CASSSELEREAGELFF. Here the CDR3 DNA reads TGTGCCAGCAGCTCTGAGTTGGAGCGGGAGGCCGGGGAGCTGTTTTTT.

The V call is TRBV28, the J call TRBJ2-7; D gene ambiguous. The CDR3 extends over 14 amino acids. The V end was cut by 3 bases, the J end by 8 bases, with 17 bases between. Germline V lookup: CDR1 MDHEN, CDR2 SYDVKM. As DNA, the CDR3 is TGTGCCAGCAGTTTGGCCCAGCCCCCCGACAAGCAGTACTTC. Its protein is CASSLAQPPDKQYF.

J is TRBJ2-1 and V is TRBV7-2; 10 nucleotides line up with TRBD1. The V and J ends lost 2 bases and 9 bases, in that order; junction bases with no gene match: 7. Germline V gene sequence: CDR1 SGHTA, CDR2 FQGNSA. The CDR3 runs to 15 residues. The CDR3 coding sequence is TGTGCCAGCAGCTTATTGGGGACAGGGGTTGGTGAGCAGTTCTTC. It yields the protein CASSLLGTGVGEQFF. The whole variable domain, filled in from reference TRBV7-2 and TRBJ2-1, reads GAGVSQSPSNKVTEKGKDVELRCDPISGHTALYWYRQSLGQGLEFLIYFQGNSAPDKSGLPSDRFSAERTGGSVSTLTIQRTQQEDSAVYLCASSLLGTGVGEQFFGPGTRLTVL.

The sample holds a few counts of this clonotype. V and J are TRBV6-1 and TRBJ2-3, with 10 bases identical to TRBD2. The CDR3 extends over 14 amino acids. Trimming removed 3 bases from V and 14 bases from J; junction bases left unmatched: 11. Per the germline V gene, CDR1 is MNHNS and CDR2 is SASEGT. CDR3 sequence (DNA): TGTGCCAGCAGTGAGATGGAAGCGGGAGGGCCTCGGTATTTT. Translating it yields CASSEMEAGGPRYF.

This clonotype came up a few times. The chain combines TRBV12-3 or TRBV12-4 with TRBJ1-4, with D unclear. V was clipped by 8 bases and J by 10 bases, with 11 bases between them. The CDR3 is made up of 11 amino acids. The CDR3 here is CASGPGGKLFF. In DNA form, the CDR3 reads TGTGCCAGCGGACCGGGAGGAAAACTGTTTTTT.

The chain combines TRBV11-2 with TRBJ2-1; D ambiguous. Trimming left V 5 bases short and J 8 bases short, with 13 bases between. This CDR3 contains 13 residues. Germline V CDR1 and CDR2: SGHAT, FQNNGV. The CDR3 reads CASSPGSSDEQFF. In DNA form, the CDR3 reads TGTGCCAGCAGCCCAGGATCGAGCGATGAGCAGTTCTTC.

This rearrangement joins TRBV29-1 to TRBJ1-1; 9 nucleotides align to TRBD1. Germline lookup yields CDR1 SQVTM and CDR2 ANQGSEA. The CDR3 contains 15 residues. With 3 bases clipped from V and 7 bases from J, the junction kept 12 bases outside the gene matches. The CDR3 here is CSVELGNRGLDEAFF. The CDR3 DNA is TGCAGCGTTGAGTTAGGGAACAGGGGGCTGGATGAAGCTTTCTTT.

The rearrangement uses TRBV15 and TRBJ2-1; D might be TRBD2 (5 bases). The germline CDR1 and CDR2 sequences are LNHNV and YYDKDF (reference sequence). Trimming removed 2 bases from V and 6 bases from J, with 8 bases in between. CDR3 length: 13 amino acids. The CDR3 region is CATSRPTSNEQFF. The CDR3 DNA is TGTGCCACCAGCAGACCCACTAGCAATGAGCAGTTCTTC.